This T cell receptor (beta chain) appears in the sequencing data of a study of cytomegalovirus exposure and HLA in healthy donors. A few counts support this clone. The PCR contained 60 Vbeta and 13 Jbeta primers. Measured with immunoSEQ multiplex PCR; TCRdb has only the in-frame clones, and not every one. The sample holds roughly 160,000 clones, roughly 80% seen once. The receptor was derived from a woman aged 40 to 50 in good health and CMV-seropositive. The sequencing input was PBMCs.

CDR3 sequence (DNA): TGTGCCAGCAGCCAAGGGAGTAGGGGGCGGGATGAAAAACTGTTTTTT. Translating gives CASSQGSRGRDEKLFF. The V and J genes are TRBV4-2 and TRBJ1-4; TRBD1 agrees at 7 bases. The V gene end was trimmed by 1 base and the J gene end by 6 bases; junction bases not matched to a gene: 8. The CDR3 has 16 amino acids. The germline V gene encodes CDR1 LGHNA and CDR2 YNFKEQ.